A selection of T cell receptor beta chains follows, all from one sample in a study of control samples from healthy donors and cancer patients. Clones were read by immunoSEQ multiplex PCR, and TCRdb kept only the in-frame ones, dropping some. The repertoire consists of more than 75,000 clones, with roughly 89% occurring once and the leading ten covering roughly 2%. Material: PBMCs. Receptor source: a woman aged 55-69 years with head and neck cancer. The CDR3 runs from the conserved cysteine through the conserved F or W. The order of the fields is D gene, J gene, clone size, V gene, CDR3 protein, CDR3 DNA. A D gene is named only where the DNA matches it firmly. Some rows mark clone size as missing; the rest say once, few, many or name a class of expanded clone.

>.|TRBJ1-2|.|TRBV20-1
CSASKGPNYGYTF
TGCAGTGCTAGTAAGGGGCCTAACTATGGCTACACCTTC
>TRBD1|TRBJ1-2|.|TRBV11-2
CASSGDRDRWSMYYGYTF
TGTGCCAGCAGCGGAGACCGGGACAGGTGGTCTATGTACTATGGCTACACCTTC
>.|TRBJ2-3|.|TRBV4-2
CASSQGGLFGSGADTRYF
.
>TRBD1|TRBJ1-5|.|TRBV5-8
CASSLFSGGSQPQHF
TGTGCCAGCAGCCTCTTTTCAGGGGGCAGCCAGCCCCAGCATTTT
>TRBD1|TRBJ1-4|.|TRBV3-1/TRBV3-2
CASSQIGGAGEKLFF
TGTGCCAGCAGCCAAATAGGGGGCGCTGGGGAAAAACTGTTTTTT
>.|TRBJ1-1|.|TRBV5-1
CASSLAWGPTTEAFF
TGCGCCAGCAGCTTGGCGTGGGGACCGACCACTGAAGCTTTCTTT
>.|TRBJ1-2|.|TRBV19
CASSILDTDRSDYGYTF
TGTGCCAGTAGTATACTGGACACCGACAGGTCAGACTATGGCTACACCTTC
>TRBD2|TRBJ2-2|.|TRBV19
CASSKRERELFF
TGTGCCAGTAGTAAGCGGGAGAGGGAGCTGTTTTTT
>.|TRBJ2-7|.|TRBV5-4
CASSLVESYEQYF
TGTGCCAGCAGCTTGGTGGAGTCCTACGAGCAGTACTTC
>.|TRBJ1-1|.|TRBV5-4
CASSFGMNTEAFF
TGTGCCAGCAGCTTCGGAATGAACACTGAAGCTTTCTTT
>TRBD1|TRBJ1-5|.|TRBV29-1
CSVTQGDQPQHF
TGCAGCGTTACTCAGGGGGATCAGCCCCAGCATTTT
>TRBD2|TRBJ2-7|once|TRBV13
CASSSQLAGGPSEQYF
TGTGCCAGCAGCTCCCAACTAGCGGGTGGGCCGAGCGAGCAGTACTTC
>TRBD1|TRBJ1-4|once|TRBV6-4
CASRRQGTATNEKLFF
TGTGCCAGCAGGCGACAGGGGACTGCAACTAATGAAAAACTGTTTTTT
>TRBD1|TRBJ2-7|.|TRBV5-4
CASSLGWDSAYEQYF
TGTGCCAGCAGCTTGGGATGGGACAGCGCCTACGAGCAGTACTTC
>.|TRBJ2-7|.|TRBV6-5
CASSRSGTSTGEQYF
TGTGCCAGCAGTAGATCCGGGACTTCCACAGGGGAGCAGTACTTC
>TRBD1|TRBJ1-1|.|TRBV10-3
CAISATGGLNTEAFF
TGTGCCATCAGTGCCACAGGGGGGTTGAACACTGAAGCTTTCTTT
>TRBD1|TRBJ2-2|.|TRBV29-1
CSVEDRGLRGNTGELFF
TGCAGCGTTGAAGACAGGGGGCTGCGAGGGAACACCGGGGAGCTGTTTTTT
>.|TRBJ1-1|.|TRBV15
CATSRDLVQGLAVSYLNTEAFF
TGTGCCACCAGCAGAGATCTTGTCCAGGGTTTAGCCGTTTCCTATTTGAACACTGAAGCTTTCTTT